The rows below give T cell receptor beta chains drawn from one sample of a study of Graves' ophthalmopathy and Graves' hyperthyroidism. TCRdb re-analysed the multiplex PCR reads in MiXCR, keeping a single row per CDR3 protein. The data contain over a million distinct CDR3 sequences, about two fifths of them seen just once; the ten biggest clones take up roughly 10%. Material: peripheral blood or thyroid tissue (not recorded which). The source of these receptors is an adult man with Graves' hyperthyroidism. Both conserved end residues are part of each CDR3. A D gene is named only where the DNA matches it firmly. The listing skips clone size in some rows; elsewhere it reads once, few, many or a size class.

j_call | clone_size | cdr3_length | v_call | d_call | cdr3_aa | cdr3_nt
TRBJ2-7 | few | 15 | TRBV12-3/TRBV12-4 | TRBD2 | CASRGLAGGSYEQYF | TGTGCCAGCAGGGGACTAGCGGGAGGATCCTACGAGCAGTACTTC
TRBJ1-2 | - | 15 | TRBV12-3/TRBV12-4 | TRBD1 | CASSFIGQGSYGYTF | TGTGCCAGCAGTTTTATAGGACAGGGGTCATATGGCTACACCTTC
TRBJ1-5 | many | 15 | TRBV19 | - | CASSITGSSNQPQHF | TGTGCCAGTAGTATTACCGGGTCAAGCAATCAGCCCCAGCATTTT
TRBJ1-3 | many | 15 | TRBV7-2 | - | CASSFPLSSGNTIYF | TGTGCCAGCAGCTTCCCCCTGAGCTCTGGAAACACCATATATTTT
TRBJ2-6 | - | 17 | TRBV10-3 | TRBD1 | CAISGRGQGQGANVLTF | TGTGCCATCAGTGGCCGGGGACAGGGACAGGGGGCCAACGTCCTGACTTTC
TRBJ1-1 | once | 15 | TRBV4-3 | TRBD1 | CASSSDRVGDTEAFF | TGCGCCAGCAGCTCCGACAGGGTCGGTGACACTGAAGCTTTCTTT
TRBJ1-2 | many | 12 | TRBV6-5 | - | CASSSYSSGYTF | TGTGCCAGCAGTTCCTACAGCAGTGGCTACACCTTC
TRBJ2-5 | - | 17 | TRBV20-1 | - | CSAGALLDSGSQETQYF | TGCAGTGCTGGCGCACTGTTAGACAGCGGATCCCAAGAGACCCAGTACTTC
TRBJ2-7 | - | 13 | TRBV20-1 | - | CSASGDGTYEQYF | TGCAGTGCTAGTGGGGACGGAACCTACGAGCAGTACTTC
TRBJ1-2 | few | 13 | TRBV29-1 | - | CSAAHRFSGGYTF | TGCAGCGCTGCCCACAGGTTTTCGGGTGGCTACACCTTC
TRBJ2-7 | few | 13 | TRBV7-8 | - | CASGGDITYEQYF | TGTGCCAGCGGCGGGGACATCACCTACGAGCAGTACTTC
TRBJ1-5 | many | 16 | TRBV7-9 | - | CASSLDMGPGHQPQHF | TGTGCCAGCAGCCTCGATATGGGCCCAGGTCATCAGCCCCAGCATTTT
TRBJ1-1 | few | 15 | TRBV4-1 | TRBD1 | CASSHPREQGAEAFF | TGCGCCAGCAGCCATCCCAGGGAGCAGGGGGCTGAAGCTTTCTTT
TRBJ2-7 | many | 14 | TRBV7-9 | TRBD1 | CASSATGGSYEQYF | TGTGCCAGCAGTGCTACAGGGGGATCCTACGAGCAGTACTTC
TRBJ2-7 | - | 15 | TRBV7-9 | TRBD1 | CASSRQDRNFYEQYF | TGTGCCAGCAGCCGGCAGGACAGGAACTTCTACGAGCAGTACTTC
TRBJ2-3 | - | 17 | TRBV2 | - | CASSAPRVGGRSDTQYF | TGTGCCAGCAGCGCACCCAGGGTAGGGGGACGATCAGATACGCAGTATTTT
TRBJ2-7 | many | 15 | TRBV9 | - | CASSTRGEGLYEQYF | TGTGCCAGCAGCACCAGGGGTGAGGGGCTCTACGAGCAGTACTTC
TRBJ2-5 | few | 14 | TRBV6-2/TRBV6-3 | TRBD2 | CASSYNPAGAALHF | TGTGCCAGCAGTTACAACCCAGCGGGAGCTGCCTTACACTTC
TRBJ2-7 | few | 15 | TRBV7-3 | - | CASSYTGTLPYEQYF | TGTGCCAGCAGCTACACCGGGACGCTTCCCTACGAGCAGTACTTC
TRBJ2-2 | - | 16 | TRBV3-1 | TRBD1 | CASLDRLPKDTGELFF | TGTGCCAGCCTGGACAGGCTCCCTAAAGACACCGGGGAGCTGTTTTTT
TRBJ1-1 | many | 13 | TRBV9 | - | CASSPLSGTEAFF | TGTGCCAGCAGCCCGCTGTCAGGCACTGAAGCTTTCTTT
TRBJ2-7 | many | 12 | TRBV20-1 | - | CSARVLAYEQYF | TGCAGTGCTAGAGTGCTGGCCTACGAGCAGTACTTC
TRBJ1-5 | many | 16 | TRBV24-1 | - | CATSDPRGMGNQPQHF | TGTGCCACCAGTGATCCCAGAGGGATGGGCAATCAGCCCCAGCATTTT
TRBJ1-6 | - | 14 | TRBV5-1 | - | CASSLLWRDSPLHF | TGCGCCAGCAGCTTGCTCTGGCGGGATTCACCCCTCCACTTT
TRBJ2-7 | many | 16 | TRBV20-1 | - | CSARDLASLHPYEQYF | TGCAGTGCTAGAGATCTGGCTTCGCTCCATCCTTACGAGCAGTACTTC
TRBJ2-7 | many | 14 | TRBV5-1 | - | CASSRGLDDPEQYF | TGCGCCAGCAGCAGGGGACTCGACGACCCTGAGCAGTACTTC
TRBJ1-1 | once | 13 | TRBV29-1 | - | CSALTSGRAEAFF | TGCAGCGCCCTGACTAGCGGGAGGGCTGAAGCCTTCTTT
TRBJ2-5 | many | 14 | TRBV2 | TRBD1 | CASSDDTGVKTQYF | TGTGCCAGCAGTGATGATACAGGGGTAAAGACCCAGTACTTC
TRBJ1-3 | - | 15 | TRBV10-3 | TRBD1 | CASSSRTGLGNTIYF | TGTGCCAGCAGCTCCCGGACAGGGTTGGGAAACACCATATATTTT
TRBJ2-7 | many | 14 | TRBV29-1 | - | CSVKGTERSYEQYF | TGCAGCGTTAAGGGGACTGAACGCTCCTACGAGCAGTACTTC
TRBJ1-1 | many | 15 | TRBV7-9 | - | CASSPPLGFGTEAFF | TGTGCCAGCAGCCCGCCCCTCGGGTTTGGCACTGAAGCTTTCTTT
TRBJ1-2 | - | 15 | TRBV20-1 | TRBD1 | CSARTPGTGYRGYTF | TGCAGTGCGCGAACCCCCGGGACAGGGTATCGGGGCTACACCTTC
TRBJ2-7 | - | 14 | TRBV20-1 | - | CSAANRNRAYEQYF | TGCAGTGCCGCGAACAGAAACAGGGCCTACGAGCAGTACTTC
TRBJ1-4 | - | 14 | TRBV7-6 | TRBD1 | CASSLGQRSEKLFF | TGTGCCAGCAGCTTGGGACAGCGGAGTGAAAAACTGTTTTTT
TRBJ2-7 | few | 11 | TRBV10-3 | - | CAIMGTYEQYF | TGTGCCATCATGGGAACCTACGAGCAGTACTTC
TRBJ1-1 | - | 12 | TRBV29-1 | - | CSVEGVLTEAFF | TGCAGCGTTGAAGGGGTTCTCACTGAAGCTTTCTTT
TRBJ1-1 | few | 10 | TRBV7-9 | - | CASTIAEAFF | TGTGCCAGTACAATAGCTGAAGCTTTCTTT
TRBJ1-2 | - | 11 | TRBV30 | - | CAWLGFYGYTF | TGTGCCTGGTTGGGGTTCTATGGCTACACCTTC
TRBJ1-4 | - | 13 | TRBV7-2 | TRBD1 | CASRRGGAEKLFF | TGTGCCAGCAGGAGAGGGGGCGCAGAAAAACTGTTTTTT
TRBJ2-7 | - | 17 | TRBV29-1 | TRBD2 | CSVEERGGLAGYYEQYF | TGCAGCGTTGAAGAGAGGGGTGGACTAGCCGGATACTACGAGCAGTACTTC
TRBJ1-1 | - | 12 | TRBV20-1 | - | CSASVGSTEAFF | TGCAGTGCTAGCGTGGGCAGTACCGAAGCTTTCTTT
TRBJ1-1 | few | 14 | TRBV7-2 | - | CASSFRGYSTEAFF | TGTGCCAGCAGCTTCCGGGGATATAGCACTGAAGCTTTCTTT
TRBJ2-2 | few | 15 | TRBV7-3 | - | CASSTGAPGTGELFF | TGTGCCAGCAGCACCGGAGCTCCGGGGACCGGGGAGCTGTTTTTT
TRBJ2-7 | few | 14 | TRBV12-3/TRBV12-4 | - | CASSFREGSGEQYF | TGTGCCAGCAGTTTCCGTGAGGGGTCCGGCGAGCAGTACTTC
TRBJ2-7 | many | 15 | TRBV7-9 | TRBD1 | CASSLAPGQAYEQYF | TGTGCCAGCAGCTTAGCGCCGGGACAGGCCTACGAGCAGTACTTC
TRBJ1-3 | many | 12 | TRBV12-3/TRBV12-4 | - | CASSLLGNTIYF | TGTGCCAGCAGTCTCCTCGGAAACACCATATATTTT
TRBJ2-7 | many | 14 | TRBV19 | TRBD1 | CASSSGTGWYEQYF | TGTGCCAGTAGTTCCGGGACAGGGTGGTACGAGCAGTACTTC
TRBJ2-7 | many | 15 | TRBV9 | TRBD1 | CASSVDPTGLVEQYF | TGTGCCAGCAGCGTAGACCCGACAGGGTTAGTAGAGCAGTACTTC
TRBJ2-7 | few | 14 | TRBV10-2 | TRBD1 | CASSWTGESYEQYF | TGTGCCAGCAGTTGGACAGGGGAATCCTACGAGCAGTACTTC
TRBJ1-2 | few | 13 | TRBV10-2 | - | CASSAGLAGAYTF | TGCGCCAGCAGTGCCGGACTAGCGGGAGCCTACACCTTC
TRBJ2-7 | - | 17 | TRBV10-2 | TRBD2 | CASSAGLAGAYSYEQYF | TGCGCCAGCAGTGCCGGACTAGCGGGGGCCTATTCCTACGAGCAGTACTTC